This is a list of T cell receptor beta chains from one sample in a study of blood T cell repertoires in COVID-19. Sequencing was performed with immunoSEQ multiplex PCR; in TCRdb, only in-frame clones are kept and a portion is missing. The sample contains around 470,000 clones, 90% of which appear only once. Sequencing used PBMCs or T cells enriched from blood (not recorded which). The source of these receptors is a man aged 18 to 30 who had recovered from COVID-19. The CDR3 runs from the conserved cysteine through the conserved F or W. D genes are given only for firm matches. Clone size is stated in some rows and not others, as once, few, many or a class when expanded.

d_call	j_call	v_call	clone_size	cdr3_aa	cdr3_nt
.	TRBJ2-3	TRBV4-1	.	CASSQQALTTDTQYF	TGCGCCAGCAGCCAGCAAGCCCTAACCACAGATACGCAGTATTTT
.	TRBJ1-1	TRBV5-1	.	CASSLDRQFTEAFF	TGCGCCAGCAGCTTGGACAGGCAATTCACTGAAGCTTTCTTT
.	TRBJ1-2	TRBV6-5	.	CASSPLSGNYGYTF	TGTGCCAGCAGTCCCCTTTCGGGTAACTATGGCTACACCTTC
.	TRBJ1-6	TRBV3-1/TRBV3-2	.	CASRQGLNSPLHF	TGTGCCAGCAGACAGGGCCTTAATTCACCCCTCCACTTT
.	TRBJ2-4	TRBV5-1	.	CASSLGGSARDIQYF	TGCGCCAGCAGCTTGGGAGGGTCGGCCCGGGACATTCAGTACTTC
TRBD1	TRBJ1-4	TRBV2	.	CASRGQAANEKLFF	TGTGCCAGCAGAGGACAGGCCGCTAATGAAAAACTGTTTTTT
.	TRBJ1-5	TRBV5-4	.	CASAPTDSNQPQHF	TGTGCCAGCGCCCCGACAGATAGCAATCAGCCCCAGCATTTT
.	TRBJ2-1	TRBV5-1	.	CASSSDTSSYNEQFF	TGCGCCAGCAGCAGTGATACTAGTTCCTACAATGAGCAGTTCTTC
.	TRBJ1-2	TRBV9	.	CASSPPGRANYGYTF	TGTGCCAGCAGCCCCCCGGGCAGGGCTAACTATGGCTACACCTTC
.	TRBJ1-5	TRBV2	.	CASSEEPAGDSNQPQHF	TGTGCCAGCAGTGAAGAGCCCGCAGGGGATAGCAATCAGCCCCAGCATTTT
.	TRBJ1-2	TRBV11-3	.	CASSLVLGGLGYTF	TGTGCCAGCAGCTTAGTACTTGGCGGGCTTGGCTACACCTTC
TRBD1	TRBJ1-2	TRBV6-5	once	CASSSTSAGGISYTF	TGTGCCAGCAGTTCTACCTCGGCAGGGGGTATTAGCTACACCTTC
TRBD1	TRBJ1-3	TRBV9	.	CASSPRGSSSGNTIYF	TGTGCCAGCAGCCCCAGGGGGTCCAGCTCTGGAAACACCATATATTTT
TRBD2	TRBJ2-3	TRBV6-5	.	CASTGRGGPDTQYF	TGTGCCAGCACGGGGCGGGGGGGTCCAGATACGCAGTATTTT
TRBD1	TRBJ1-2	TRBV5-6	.	CASSQGTGVYGYTF	TGTGCCAGCAGCCAGGGGACAGGAGTTTATGGCTACACCTTC
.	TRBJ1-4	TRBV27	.	CASSPGSPGVEKLFF	TGTGCCAGCAGCCCCGGGTCTCCCGGGGTTGAAAAACTGTTTTTT
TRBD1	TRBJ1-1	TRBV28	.	CASRGTANTEAFF	TGTGCCAGCAGGGGGACAGCCAACACTGAAGCTTTCTTT
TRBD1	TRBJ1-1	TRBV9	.	CASSVTGAAEAFF	TGTGCCAGCAGCGTAACAGGGGCGGCTGAAGCTTTCTTT
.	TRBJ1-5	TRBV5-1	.	CASSLGQYLAQPQHF	TGCGCCAGCAGCTTGGGGCAGTATTTGGCTCAGCCCCAGCATTTT